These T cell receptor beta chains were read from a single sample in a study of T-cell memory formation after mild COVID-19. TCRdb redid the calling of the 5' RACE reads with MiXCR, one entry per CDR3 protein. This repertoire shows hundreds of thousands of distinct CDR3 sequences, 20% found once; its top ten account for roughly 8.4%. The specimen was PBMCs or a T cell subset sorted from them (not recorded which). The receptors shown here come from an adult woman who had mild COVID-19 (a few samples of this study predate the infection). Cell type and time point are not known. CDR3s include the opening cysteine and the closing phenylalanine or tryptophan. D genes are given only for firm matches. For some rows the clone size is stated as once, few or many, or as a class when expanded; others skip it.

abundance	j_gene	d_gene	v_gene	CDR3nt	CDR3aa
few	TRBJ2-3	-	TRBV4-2	TGTGCCAGCAGCCCGACCCGCACAGATACGCAGTATTTT	CASSPTRTDTQYF
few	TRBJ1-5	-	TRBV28	TGTGCCAGCAGTCATTATTCAGGGTATAGCAATCAGCCCCAGCATTTT	CASSHYSGYSNQPQHF
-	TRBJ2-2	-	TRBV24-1	TGTGCCACCAGGGCCCGCCCCTCAGAGTTCACCGGGGAGCTGTTTTTT	CATRARPSEFTGELFF
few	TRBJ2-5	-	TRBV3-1	TGTGCCAGCAGCCAAGGGAGCCCTGCTAGGCAAGAGACCCAGTACTTC	CASSQGSPARQETQYF
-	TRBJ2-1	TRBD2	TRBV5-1	TGCGCCAGCAGCTACGGGACTAGCGGGGGTGATGAGCAGTTCTTC	CASSYGTSGGDEQFF
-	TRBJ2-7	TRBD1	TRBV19	TGTGCCACCACCCCGGGACAGGGAGTTGGCGAGCAGTACTTC	CATTPGQGVGEQYF
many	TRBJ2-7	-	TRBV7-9	TGTGCCAGCAGGTTAGGAGGACCGGGCGAGCAGTACTTC	CASRLGGPGEQYF
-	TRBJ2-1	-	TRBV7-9	TGTGCCAGCAGCGCCAGCGGCCGTACTAGCAATCATGAGCAGTTCTTC	CASSASGRTSNHEQFF
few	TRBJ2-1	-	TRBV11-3	TGTGCCAGCAGGCAGGGCCATGAGCAGTTCTTC	CASRQGHEQFF
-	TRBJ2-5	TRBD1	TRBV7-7	TGTGCCAGCAGCCCAGGGGGCGCAGAGACCCAGTACTTC	CASSPGGAETQYF
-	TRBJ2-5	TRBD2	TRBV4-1	TGCGCCAGCAGCCAAGATCTACTAGCGGGGCAAGAGACCCAGTACTTC	CASSQDLLAGQETQYF
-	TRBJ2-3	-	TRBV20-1	TGCAGTGCTAGTCATGACGCTAGCACAGATACGCAGTATTTT	CSASHDASTDTQYF
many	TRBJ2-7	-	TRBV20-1	TGCAGTGCTACCCCTAGACGACCGGAGGGCTACGAGCAGTACTTC	CSATPRRPEGYEQYF
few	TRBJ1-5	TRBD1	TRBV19	TGTGCCAGTAGTGCGGGACAGGGGTATGGTCAGCCCCAGCATTTT	CASSAGQGYGQPQHF
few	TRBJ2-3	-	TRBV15	TGTGCCACCAGCAGACAATTTGGAGCGGAGTTAACAGATACGCAGTATTTT	CATSRQFGAELTDTQYF
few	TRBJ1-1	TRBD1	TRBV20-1	TGCAGTGCTAGCACCAGGGGGGAAGCTTTCTTT	CSASTRGEAFF
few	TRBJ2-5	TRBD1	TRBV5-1	TGCGCCAGCAGCTTTTCGACAGGGATGGAGGAGACCCAGTACTTC	CASSFSTGMEETQYF
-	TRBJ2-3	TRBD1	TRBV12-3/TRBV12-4	TGTGCCAGCACCCCCGGGACAGGGGGCCCAGATACGCAGTATTTT	CASTPGTGGPDTQYF
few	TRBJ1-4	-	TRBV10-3	TGTGCCATCAGTGAGTCGTTTAGGGAAAAACTGTTTTTT	CAISESFREKLFF
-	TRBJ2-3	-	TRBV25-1	TGTGCCAGCAGTGAATTGGATGTTGGGCCGAGAAGTGATACGCAGTATTTT	CASSELDVGPRSDTQYF
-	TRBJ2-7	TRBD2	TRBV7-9	TGTGCCAGCAGCTTAGCTAGCGGGGGACTGTACGAGCAGTACTTC	CASSLASGGLYEQYF
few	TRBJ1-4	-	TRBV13	TGTGCCAGCAGCTTTTCGGGCAGGGGTGGAGAAAAACTGTTTTTT	CASSFSGRGGEKLFF
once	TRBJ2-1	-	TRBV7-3	TGTGCCAGCAGCTCAAGTCCCGGACCGGGAATGGGGAATGAGCAGTTCTTC	CASSSSPGPGMGNEQFF
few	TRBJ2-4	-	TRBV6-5	TGTGCCAGCAGTTATGGAGGTTGGGACAAAAACATTCAGTACTTC	CASSYGGWDKNIQYF
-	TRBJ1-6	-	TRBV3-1	TGTGCCAGCAGCCAAGATAGAAGGGGCTCACCCCTCCACTTT	CASSQDRRGSPLHF
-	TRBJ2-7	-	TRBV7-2	TGTGCCAGCAGCTTAGTCGCGGAGGTCTACGAGCAGTACTTC	CASSLVAEVYEQYF
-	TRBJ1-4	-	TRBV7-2	TGTGCCAGCAGCTTAGCGATGAGTACTAATGAAAAACTGTTTTTT	CASSLAMSTNEKLFF
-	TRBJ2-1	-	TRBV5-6	TGTGCCAGCAGCCTTCCGCGATCTGAGCAGTTCTTC	CASSLPRSEQFF
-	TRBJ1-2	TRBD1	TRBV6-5	TGTGCCAGCAGTTACTCGAAGGGACAGGGGGAAGGAAACTATGGCTACACCTTC	CASSYSKGQGEGNYGYTF